Included here is one T cell receptor beta chain sequence, with context. Any history of autoimmune disease or systemic immunosuppression disqualified patients. The data were taken from a study of OX40 agonist ivuxolimab in advanced cancers. Turning to the study itself: Ivuxolimab, an antibody acting as an agonist of OX40 (CD134), was used to treat patients. Partial responses were achieved by three patients, one with hepatocellular carcinoma and two with cutaneous melanoma.

Sequenced by immunoSEQ multiplex PCR; TCRdb stores in-frame clones only, minus some. Seen here are about 63,000 clones, around 87% observed once, and the top ten hold about 10%. The CDR3 runs to 12 residues. The germline V gene has CDR1 MNHEY and CDR2 SMNVEV (reference sequence). V lost 6 bases and J lost 4, with 8 bases in between. The receptor was isolated from an adult with an advanced solid tumor such as melanoma, head and neck, liver or kidney cancer. The chain combines TRBV27 with TRBJ2-3, with D perhaps given as TRBD1 or TRBD2 (5 bases each). Sequenced here: CD4+ or CD8+ T cells sorted from blood, sampled in a trial of the OX40 agonist ivuxolimab. CDR3 in amino acids: CASRRGPDTQYF. CDR3 nucleotides: TGTGCCAGCAGGAGGGGACCAGATACGCAGTATTTT.